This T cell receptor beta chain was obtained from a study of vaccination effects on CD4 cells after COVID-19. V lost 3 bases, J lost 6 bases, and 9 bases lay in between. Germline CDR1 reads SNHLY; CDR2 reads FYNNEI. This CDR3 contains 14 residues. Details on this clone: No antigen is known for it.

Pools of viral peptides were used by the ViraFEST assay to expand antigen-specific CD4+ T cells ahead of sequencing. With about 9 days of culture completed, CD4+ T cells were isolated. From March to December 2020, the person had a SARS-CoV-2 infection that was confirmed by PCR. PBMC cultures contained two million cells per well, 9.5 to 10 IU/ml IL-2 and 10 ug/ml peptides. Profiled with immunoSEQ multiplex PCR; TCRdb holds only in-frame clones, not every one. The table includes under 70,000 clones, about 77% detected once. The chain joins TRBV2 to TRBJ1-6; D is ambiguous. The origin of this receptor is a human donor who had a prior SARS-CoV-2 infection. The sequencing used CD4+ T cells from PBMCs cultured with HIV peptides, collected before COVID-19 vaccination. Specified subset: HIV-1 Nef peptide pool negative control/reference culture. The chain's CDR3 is CASSEFSGNSPLHF. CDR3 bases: TGTGCCAGCAGTGAGTTCTCCGGTAATTCACCCCTCCACTTT.